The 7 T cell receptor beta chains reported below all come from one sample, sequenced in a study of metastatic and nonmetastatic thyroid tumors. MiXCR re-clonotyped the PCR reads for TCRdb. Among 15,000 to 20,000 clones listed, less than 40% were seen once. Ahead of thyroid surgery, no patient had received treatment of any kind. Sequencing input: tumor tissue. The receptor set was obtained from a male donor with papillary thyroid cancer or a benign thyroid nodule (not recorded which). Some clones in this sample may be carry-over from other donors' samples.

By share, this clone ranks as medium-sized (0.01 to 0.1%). CDR3 region: CASSYFIGGKDTQYF. The CDR3 bases are TGTGCCAGCAGTTATTTTATCGGGGGGAAAGATACGCAGTATTTT. This rearrangement joins TRBV6-6 to TRBJ2-3; 7 nucleotides match TRBD2. This CDR3 contains 15 residues. The J segment lost 5 bases and the V segment lost 3 bases, leaving 8 bases of the junction unmatched. Germline V lookup: CDR1 MNHNY, CDR2 SVGAGI (reference sequence).

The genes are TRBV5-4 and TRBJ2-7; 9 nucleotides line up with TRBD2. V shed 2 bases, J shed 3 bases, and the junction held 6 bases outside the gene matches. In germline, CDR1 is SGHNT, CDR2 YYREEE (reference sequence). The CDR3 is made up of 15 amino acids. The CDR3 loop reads CASSFDLAGNYEQYF. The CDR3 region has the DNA TGTGCCAGCAGCTTTGACCTAGCGGGAAACTACGAGCAGTACTTC.

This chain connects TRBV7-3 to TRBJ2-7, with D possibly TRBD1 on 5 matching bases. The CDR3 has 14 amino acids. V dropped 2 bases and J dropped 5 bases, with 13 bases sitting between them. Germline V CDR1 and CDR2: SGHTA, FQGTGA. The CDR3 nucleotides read TGTGCCAGCAGCTTAGGTGGCAGGGTGCACGAGCAGTACTTC. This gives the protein CASSLGGRVHEQYF.

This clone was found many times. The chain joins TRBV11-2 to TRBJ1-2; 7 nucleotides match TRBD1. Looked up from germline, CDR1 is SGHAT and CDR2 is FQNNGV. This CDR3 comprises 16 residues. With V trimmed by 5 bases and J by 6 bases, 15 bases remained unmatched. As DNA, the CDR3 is TGTGCCAGCAGCCCGTACTTAACAGGGGAGAGGGATGGCTACACCTTC. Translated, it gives CASSPYLTGERDGYTF.

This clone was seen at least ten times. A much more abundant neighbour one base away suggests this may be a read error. The CDR3 DNA sequence: TGTGCCAGCAGCACGACCACCCCTCAGGGGGCGACTGAAGCTTTCTTT. This encodes CASSTTTPQGATEAFF. The J gene is TRBJ1-1, the V gene TRBV7-6, with 8 nucleotides matching TRBD1. J lost 5 bases, V lost 5 bases, and 13 bases had no gene match. CDR1 SGHVS and CDR2 FNYEAQ come from the germline V gene. This CDR3 is 16 amino acids long.

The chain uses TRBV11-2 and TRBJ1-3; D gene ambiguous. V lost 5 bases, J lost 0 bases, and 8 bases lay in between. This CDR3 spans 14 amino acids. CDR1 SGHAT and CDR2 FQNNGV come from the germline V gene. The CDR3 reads CASSPQYSGNTIYF. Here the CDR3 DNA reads TGTGCCAGCAGCCCTCAGTACTCTGGAAACACCATATATTTT.

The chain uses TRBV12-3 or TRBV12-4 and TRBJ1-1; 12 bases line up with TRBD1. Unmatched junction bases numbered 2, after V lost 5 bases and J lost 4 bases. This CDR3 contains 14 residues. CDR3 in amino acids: CASSRDRGLTEAFF. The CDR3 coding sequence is TGTGCCAGCAGTAGGGACAGGGGGCTCACTGAAGCTTTCTTT.